The 25 T cell receptor beta chains in this list originate from one sample, sequenced in a study of CD8 T cells in Susac syndrome. RNA amounts of roughly 0.5 to 1 ug underwent reverse transcription with random hexamers. TCRdb analysed the immunoSEQ multiplex PCR reads with MiXCR anew, one entry per CDR3 protein. The sample includes some 150,000 distinct CDR3 sequences, 95% to 96% seen only once; the top ten take approximately 0.15%. Sequencing used CD8+ T cells from PBMCs. These receptors were collected from a human donor with multiple sclerosis.

This chain connects TRBV20-1 to TRBJ2-7; TRBD2 might be the D (7 bases). V dropped 3 bases and J dropped 3 bases, with 12 bases sitting between them. Germline CDR1 is DFQATT and CDR2 is SNEGSKA (reference sequence). This CDR3 has 13 residues. The CDR3 loop reads CSASGGPGYEQYV. The DNA for the CDR3 is TGCAGTGCTAGCGGGGGGCCCGGCTACGAGCAGTACGTC.

On this clonotype: The junction departs from germline at one end; a sequencing error may be responsible. The chain employs TRBV7-7 and TRBJ2-5; D perhaps matches TRBD2 (5 bases). This CDR3 comprises 13 residues. Germline lookup yields CDR1 SSHAT and CDR2 FNYEAQ (reference sequence). The CDR3 coding sequence is TGTGCTAGCAGCCCGTCCGGGGAAGAGACCCAGTACTTC. This codes for CASSPSGEETQYF.

The rearrangement links TRBV9 to TRBJ2-1; TRBD2 matches 8 bases. Trimming took 2 bases from V and 7 from J; bases not matched to a gene: 11. Germline lookup yields CDR1 SGDLS and CDR2 YYNGEE. This CDR3 spans 16 amino acids. In nucleotides, the CDR3 is TGTGCCAGCAGCGTCAAGGCCGGGGGGGCCCCGAATGAGCAGTTCTTC. Its protein is CASSVKAGGAPNEQFF.

V gene TRBV3-1 combines with J gene TRBJ1-5; 8 bases fit TRBD1. This CDR3 is 14 amino acids long. The trim removed 1 base at V and 6 bases at J, leaving 2 bases unmatched. The V gene's germline CDR1 is LGHDT and CDR2 YNNKEL (reference sequence). For the CDR3, the DNA is TGTGCCAGCAGCCAAGGACAGGGGAGTCAGCCCCAGCATTTT. This codes for CASSQGQGSQPQHF.

V is TRBV12-3 or TRBV12-4 and J is TRBJ1-2; D is uncertain. With 3 bases removed from V and 4 bases from J, the gap between germline ends came to 9 bases. This CDR3 is 13 amino acids long. The CDR3 here is CASSFRTTYGYTF. CDR3 DNA: TGTGCCAGCAGTTTCCGGACCACCTATGGCTACACCTTC.

This chain connects TRBV29-1 to TRBJ1-1; D ambiguous. The V end was cut by 5 bases, the J end by 1 base, with 8 bases between. The CDR3 extends over 12 amino acids. Germline assignment: CDR1 SQVTM and CDR2 ANQGSEA. The CDR3 is CSVPVGNTEAFF. The DNA of the CDR3 is TGCAGCGTTCCGGTAGGGAACACTGAAGCTTTCTTT. Full variable domain (remainder filled in from reference TRBV29-1 and TRBJ1-1): SAVISQKPSRDICQRGTSLTIQCQVDSQVTMMFWYRQQPGQSLTLIATANQGSEATYESGFVIDKFPISRPNLTFSTLTVSNMSPEDSSIYLCSVPVGNTEAFFGQGTRLTVV.

The gene calls are TRBV7-9 and TRBJ2-1, with 15 positions matching TRBD2. Looked up from germline, CDR1 is SEHNR and CDR2 is FQNEAQ (reference sequence). The CDR3 is 18 amino acids. V dropped 4 bases and J dropped 10; count of bases not matched to a gene: 14. The CDR3 DNA is TGTGCCAGCAGCTCAACCTCTACCGGGACTAGCGGGGGGCCGGAGCAGTTCTTC. Translation: CASSSTSTGTSGGPEQFF.

This clonotype was seen a few times. The rearrangement links TRBV29-1 to TRBJ2-1; D is perhaps TRBD1 or TRBD2 (6 bases each). The CDR3 spans 12 residues. Per the germline V gene, CDR1 is SQVTM and CDR2 is ANQGSEA. With 6 bases removed from V and 6 bases from J, the gap between germline ends came to 12 bases. The CDR3, as DNA: TGCAGCGTAGTACAGGGACTCAATGAGCAGTTCTTC. Translated, it gives CSVVQGLNEQFF.

The rearrangement joins TRBV28 to TRBJ2-4, with 7 bases identical to TRBD1. The CDR3 spans 17 residues. The V segment lost 3 bases and the J segment 6 bases; nucleotides outside the gene matches: 14. CDR1 is MDHEN, CDR2 SYDVKM, per germline. This CDR3 is CASSLGQRTNGGNIQYF. In DNA form, the CDR3 reads TGTGCCAGCAGTTTGGGACAGAGGACCAACGGAGGAAACATTCAGTACTTC. The full variable domain, in which reference TRBV28 and TRBJ2-4 provide the parts outside the CDR3, is DVKVTQSSRYLVKRTGEKVFLECVQDMDHENMFWYRQDPGLGLRLIYFSYDVKMKEKGDIPEGYSVSREKKERFSLILESASTNQTSMYLCASSLGQRTNGGNIQYFGAGTRLSVL.

The chain uses TRBV29-1 and TRBJ1-1; 7 positions match TRBD1. Looked up from germline, CDR1 is SQVTM and CDR2 is ANQGSEA. The junction had 12 bases not matched to a gene; V was cut back by 8 bases and J by 3 bases. The CDR3 has 14 residues. CDR3 loop: CSSEPTGRDTEAFF. The CDR3 DNA follows: TGCAGCTCCGAGCCGACAGGGAGGGACACTGAAGCTTTCTTT.

The V call is TRBV5-8, the J call TRBJ2-7, with D maybe TRBD1 (6 bases). The ends were cut back, 4 bases at V and 3 bases at J, with 14 bases in the middle. The CDR3 totals 14 residues. CDR1 and CDR2 (germline): SGHTS, YDEGEE. The DNA for the CDR3 is TGTGCCAGCAGCCCACCGAACAGGGACTACGAGCAGTACGTC. Translating it yields CASSPPNRDYEQYV.

The genes are TRBV20-1 and TRBJ2-7, with D possibly being TRBD2 (6 bases). The CDR3 spans 12 residues. V lost 3 bases, J lost 2 bases, and 8 bases lay in between. Germline V CDR1 and CDR2: DFQATT, SNEGSKA (reference sequence). Here the CDR3 reads CSAREGPYEQYF. DNA of the CDR3: TGCAGTGCTAGGGAGGGCCCCTACGAGCAGTACTTC.

The V and J genes are TRBV12-3 or TRBV12-4 and TRBJ1-5, with D unclear. There are 15 residues in the CDR3. V dropped 0 bases and J dropped 0 bases, with 6 bases sitting between them. CDR3 nucleotides: TGTGCCAGCAGTTTAGCCGATTATAGCAATCAGCCCCAGCATTTT. Translation: CASSLADYSNQPQHF.

V gene TRBV6-5 combines with J gene TRBJ1-2; 7 bases match TRBD1. The junction had 11 bases not matched to a gene; V was cut back by 4 bases and J by 6 bases. Germline loops: CDR1 MNHEY, CDR2 SVGAGI. The CDR3 sequence is 15 residues long. The CDR3 loop reads CASSFGTVSQDGYTF. The CDR3 region has the DNA TGTGCCAGCAGTTTCGGGACAGTGTCTCAAGATGGCTACACCTTC.

The chain carries TRBV7-8 and TRBJ1-6; D remains ambiguous. Trimming cost V 5 bases and J 7 bases, with 21 bases left between them. Germline V gene sequence: CDR1 SGHVS, CDR2 FQNEAQ. The CDR3 has 17 amino acids. This CDR3 reads CASSPMGTPLGNSPLHF. The CDR3 nucleotides are TGTGCCAGCAGCCCCATGGGCACCCCTCTGGGGAATTCACCCCTCCACTTT.

This clonotype has only one observation. The chain links TRBV12-3 or TRBV12-4 to TRBJ1-5, with no clear D. The V end was cut by 6 bases, the J end by 3 bases, with 12 bases between. There are 14 residues in the CDR3. Here the CDR3 reads CASSYSGDNQPQHF. In nucleotides, the CDR3 is TGTGCCAGCAGCTACTCAGGTGACAATCAGCCCCAGCATTTT.

The rearrangement uses TRBV29-1 and TRBJ1-1; D not resolved. V lost 4 bases and J lost 10, with 13 bases in between. The CDR3 has 11 residues. Germline loops: CDR1 SQVTM, CDR2 ANQGSEA. DNA of the CDR3: TGCAGCGTTGTCTTGAGGGCGGGAGCTTTCTTT. This encodes CSVVLRAGAFF.

The chain links TRBV29-1 to TRBJ2-1, with TRBD1 as a possible D gene (6 bases). Germline V gene lookup returns CDR1 SQVTM and CDR2 ANQGSEA. V was cut by 7 bases and J by 4 bases, with 8 bases left in between. CDR3 size: 11 residues. This chain's CDR3 is CSGTDYNEQFF. CDR3 DNA: TGCAGCGGGACAGATTACAATGAGCAGTTCTTC.

The chain combines TRBV3-1 with TRBJ1-1; a possible D gene is TRBD1 (5 bases). V was cut by 1 base and J by 5 bases, with 14 bases left in between. Germline CDR1 reads LGHDT; CDR2 reads YNNKEL (reference sequence). The CDR3 loop spans 15 amino acids. The CDR3 sequence is CASSQGSGMRTEAFF. The DNA of the CDR3 is TGTGCCAGCAGCCAAGGTTCAGGGATGCGTACTGAAGCTTTCTTT.

The chain is built from TRBV29-1 and TRBJ2-3; 8 nucleotides line up with TRBD1. The V and J ends lost 7 bases and 4 bases, in that order; junction bases with no gene match: 16. This CDR3 is 16 amino acids long. Germline CDR1 reads SQVTM; CDR2 reads ANQGSEA. CDR3 protein: CSAILRTDREADTQYF. The CDR3 DNA is TGCAGCGCTATACTACGAACGGACAGGGAGGCAGATACGCAGTATTTT.

This clonotype was observed once. The chain recombines TRBV15 with TRBJ1-1; D is undetermined. Trimming removed 5 bases from V and 1 base from J, with 5 bases in between. The CDR3 extends over 12 amino acids. The germline V gene has CDR1 LNHNV and CDR2 YYDKDF (reference sequence). The DNA of the CDR3 is TGTGCCACCAGCTGGGGGAACACTGAAGCTTTCTTT. This gives the protein CATSWGNTEAFF.

V is TRBV5-6 and J is TRBJ2-7; 11 bases are shared with TRBD1. Trimming took 3 bases from V and 3 from J; bases not matched to a gene: 2. Germline V gene data show CDR1 as SGHDT and CDR2 as YYEEEE. CDR3 size: 14 residues. CDR3 sequence: CASSWGQGDYEQYF. The CDR3 region has the DNA TGTGCCAGCAGCTGGGGACAGGGGGACTACGAGCAGTACTTC.

This clonotype was counted between two and nine times. The genes are TRBV20-1 and TRBJ1-1; D is unclear. V lost 5 bases and J 0 bases, leaving 1 base between the germline ends. CDR1 and CDR2 (germline): DFQATT, SNEGSKA (reference sequence). CDR3 length: 10 amino acids. The CDR3 DNA reads TGCAGTGCTGTGAACACTGAAGCTTTCTTT. Its protein product is CSAVNTEAFF.

The gene calls are TRBV13 and TRBJ1-6; D is unclear. The CDR3 length is 12 residues. From germline, CDR1 is PRHDT and CDR2 FYEKMQ (reference sequence). Trimming took 3 bases from V and 15 from J, leaving 12 bases between them. The CDR3 region has the DNA TGTGCCAGCAGCTTGCGGGGTACTAGCCTCCACTTT. Its translation is CASSLRGTSLHF. Combining the CDR3 with reference TRBV13 and TRBJ1-6 gives the whole variable domain AAGVIQSPRHLIKEKRETATLKCYPIPRHDTVYWYQQGPGQDPQFLISFYEKMQSDKGSIPDRFSAQQFSDYHSELNMSSLELGDSALYFCASSLRGTSLHFGNGTRLTVT.

This sequence joins TRBV4-2 and TRBJ2-1, with 7 bases identical to TRBD2. CDR1 and CDR2 (germline): LGHNA, YNFKEQ. The CDR3 has 17 residues. V gave up 0 bases and J gave up 0 bases; unmatched junction bases: 5. The CDR3 reads CASSQDGGGSSYNEQFF. CDR3 bases: TGTGCCAGCAGCCAAGATGGCGGGGGAAGCTCCTACAATGAGCAGTTCTTC.